What follows are 28 T cell receptor beta chains derived from one specimen sequenced in a study of blood T cells in healthy people across ages. A second about 6 to 12 cycle PCR used barcoded and J-beta primers. MiXCR was run by TCRdb on the 5' RACE reads, yielding one entry per CDR3 protein. The sample yields 850,000 or so distinct CDR3 sequences, about 30% seen once. Sequencing used blood. The receptors shown here come from a woman older than 75 in good health.

This clonotype appeared many times. The rearrangement joins TRBV9 to TRBJ1-2; 10 positions agree with TRBD1. Germline V CDR1 and CDR2: SGDLS, YYNGEE. This CDR3 comprises 18 residues. The trim removed 2 bases at V and 8 bases at J, leaving 18 bases unmatched. CDR3 sequence (DNA): TGTGCCAGCAGCGTCTTCCGGGACAGGGGCCGGTTCCTCGAGGGCTACACCTTC. Translating gives CASSVFRDRGRFLEGYTF.

In this sample, this clonotype turned up many times. The chain uses TRBV25-1 and TRBJ2-1; 7 bases fit TRBD2. Germline trimming cut 7 bases from V and 6 bases from J; bases unmatched to any gene: 6. The germline V gene has CDR1 MGHDK and CDR2 SYGVNS. The CDR3 runs 13 residues. The CDR3 nucleotides are TGTGCCAGCACCACGCCGGGGGGCAATGAGCAGTTCTTC. This encodes CASTTPGGNEQFF.

Ten or more counts support this clonotype. CDR3 nucleotide sequence: TGCAGTGCTAGAGATCGCGACGAGCAGTACTTC. It yields the protein CSARDRDEQYF. V usage is TRBV20-1 and J usage is TRBJ2-7, with D unclear. This CDR3 is 11 amino acids long. CDR1 DFQATT and CDR2 SNEGSKA come from the germline V gene (reference sequence). Trimming took 0 bases from V and 5 from J, leaving 5 bases between them.

Comment on this clonotype: This may be a read error, as it is one base from a much larger clone. This rearrangement joins TRBV6-5 to TRBJ1-1; 10 nucleotides align to TRBD1. The CDR3 runs 17 residues. Germline CDR1 and CDR2: MNHEY and SVGAGI. CDR3 coding DNA: TGTGCCGGCAGTTACTCCGGGACAGGGGCATCGAACACTGAAGCTTTCTTT. It specifies CAGSYSGTGASNTEAFF.

Many counts were recorded for this clonotype. V gene TRBV12-3 or TRBV12-4 combines with J gene TRBJ2-4, with 9 bases matching TRBD1. This CDR3 is 18 amino acids long. Trimming took 2 bases from V and 1 from J; bases not matched to a gene: 9. Here the CDR3 reads CASSLKGQGVQAKNIQYF. The CDR3 region has the DNA TGTGCCAGCAGTTTAAAGGGACAGGGTGTCCAGGCCAAAAACATTCAGTACTTC.

In this sample, this clonotype turned up a few times. The chain recombines TRBV18 with TRBJ1-6, with no clear D. The germline gives CDR1 KGHSH, CDR2 LQKENI. The CDR3 loop spans 17 amino acids. Trimming stripped 6 bases from V and 2 bases from J, with 17 bases between. The CDR3 DNA follows: TGTGCCAGCTCCCCGCGACCGGGCGGTGCCTATAATTCACCCCTCCACTTT. Encoded protein: CASSPRPGGAYNSPLHF.

A word on this clonotype: A much larger clone is a single base away; this may be a read error. The chain has TRBV20-1 and TRBJ2-1; TRBD2 agrees at 8 bases. This CDR3 has 14 residues. Germline trimming cut 6 bases from V and 8 bases from J; bases unmatched to any gene: 12. The germline V gene has CDR1 DFQATT and CDR2 SNEGSKA (reference sequence). The CDR3 DNA reads TGCAGTGCCCCGTGGCGGGGGGTAGGGGATGAGCAGTTCTTC. Translated: CSAPWRGVGDEQFF.

Ten or more counts support this clonotype. This chain uses TRBV5-1 with TRBJ2-5; 7 bases match TRBD1. J gave up 2 bases and V 4 bases, and 2 bases lay outside the gene matches. CDR1 and CDR2 (germline): SGHRS, YFSETQ. This CDR3 spans 13 amino acids. CDR3 sequence: CASSEGQQETQYF. The CDR3 DNA reads TGCGCCAGCAGCGAGGGACAGCAAGAGACCCAGTACTTC.

Many counts were recorded for this clonotype. The V and J genes are TRBV4-2 and TRBJ1-6; D remains ambiguous. The CDR3 is 13 residues long. Germline V CDR1 and CDR2: LGHNA, YNFKEQ. V lost 0 bases and J 14 bases, leaving 11 bases between the germline ends. In DNA form, the CDR3 reads TGTGCCAGCAGCCAAGAACGATCGCTTGCCCTCCACTTT. As protein: CASSQERSLALHF.

This chain links TRBV10-2 with TRBJ2-5; 8 bases map to TRBD2. With V trimmed by 7 bases and J by 1 base, 8 bases remained unmatched. CDR1 is WSHSY and CDR2 is SAAADI in the germline V gene. The CDR3 is made up of 15 amino acids. Here the CDR3 reads CASKARAGAQETQYF. The CDR3, as DNA: TGCGCCAGCAAGGCTCGAGCGGGGGCCCAAGAGACCCAGTACTTC.

This clonotype was recorded at least ten times. This chain uses TRBV6-2 or TRBV6-3 with TRBJ1-1; D unclear. Looked up from germline, CDR1 is MNHEY and CDR2 is SVGEGT. Trimming cost V 2 bases and J 6 bases, with 10 bases left between them. CDR3 length: 13 residues. The CDR3 is CASSYEVFSEAFF. The CDR3 DNA follows: TGTGCCAGCAGTTACGAGGTATTCTCTGAAGCTTTCTTT.

This clonotype has at least ten counts. The chain couples TRBV4-3 to TRBJ2-7; D may be TRBD1 (5 bases). The CDR3 is 16 amino acids. Trimming left V 0 bases short and J 0 bases short, with 12 bases between. Germline values: CDR1 LGHNA, CDR2 YSLEER. The CDR3, as DNA: TGCGCCAGCAGCCAAGATGCAGGGTACCTCTCCTACGAGCAGTACTTC. It translates to CASSQDAGYLSYEQYF.

The chain uses TRBV10-3 and TRBJ2-1; TRBD2 matches at 7 bases. V was clipped by 7 bases and J by 4 bases; unmatched bases: 7. This CDR3 region has 14 residues. Germline-derived CDR1 and CDR2 are ENHRY and SYGVKD. The DNA of the CDR3 is TGTGCCATCACGGGCGGGAGTACGTACAATGAGCAGTTCTTC. Protein sequence: CAITGGSTYNEQFF.

This clonotype was recorded a few times. The rearrangement uses TRBV7-2 and TRBJ1-1; TRBD1 might be the D (5 bases). Germline CDR1 is SGHTA and CDR2 is FQGNSA. V shed 5 bases and J shed 6 bases, with 19 bases lying between them. This CDR3 is built from 15 residues. CDR3 amino acids: CASSAGPTGTAEAFF. The CDR3 DNA sequence: TGTGCCAGCAGCGCGGGACCTACCGGAACAGCTGAAGCTTTCTTT. Full variable domain (remainder filled in from reference TRBV7-2 and TRBJ1-1): GAGVSQSPSNKVTEKGKDVELRCDPISGHTALYWYRQSLGQGLEFLIYFQGNSAPDKSGLPSDRFSAERTGGSVSTLTIQRTQQEDSAVYLCASSAGPTGTAEAFFGQGTRLTVV.

This clonotype was counted at least ten times. V is TRBV29-1 and J is TRBJ2-1; TRBD2 matches 8 bases. Trimming cost V 7 bases and J 6 bases; bases outside gene matches: 14. The CDR3 runs to 15 residues. Germline CDR1 reads SQVTM; CDR2 reads ANQGSEA. The CDR3 protein is CSGQRRAGEINEQFF. Here the CDR3 DNA reads TGCAGCGGCCAACGGAGAGCGGGGGAGATCAATGAGCAGTTCTTC.

Note on this clonotype: With a much larger clone just one base away, this may be a read error. This sequence joins TRBV20-1 and TRBJ1-4; D remains unclear. The CDR3 spans 15 residues. V dropped 1 base and J dropped 3 bases, with 12 bases sitting between them. Germline lookup yields CDR1 DFQATT and CDR2 SNEGSKA (reference sequence). The CDR3 loop reads CSARVRGAANEKLFF. The CDR3 DNA sequence: TGCAGTGCTAGAGTGCGGGGAGCAGCTAATGAAAAACTGTTTTTT.

This clonotype has at least ten counts. J is TRBJ2-1 and V is TRBV20-1, with no clear D. Per the germline V gene, CDR1 is DFQATT and CDR2 is SNEGSKA (reference sequence). This CDR3 comprises 13 residues. Trimming removed 0 bases from V and 2 bases from J, with 5 bases in between. Here the CDR3 DNA reads TGCAGTGCTAGAGACTGGCCCTACAATGAGCAGTTCTTC. It encodes CSARDWPYNEQFF.

V and J are TRBV5-1 and TRBJ2-7; D unclear. Trimming stripped 2 bases from V and 7 bases from J, with 10 bases between. Germline values: CDR1 SGHRS, CDR2 YFSETQ. The CDR3 runs to 12 residues. The CDR3 DNA is TGCGCCAGCAGCTTACACAACAATGAGCAGTACTTC. Residues: CASSLHNNEQYF.

There are many counts of this clonotype. The chain has TRBV6-2 or TRBV6-3 and TRBJ2-3; 12 positions agree with TRBD2. CDR1 is MNHEY, CDR2 SVGEGT, per germline. CDR3 size: 17 residues. V lost 2 bases to trimming and J lost 2 bases; unmatched junction nucleotides: 5. The CDR3 spells CASSYKASGGDTDTQYF. CDR3 in DNA: TGTGCCAGCAGTTACAAGGCTAGCGGGGGGGACACAGATACGCAGTATTTT.

This clonotype occurred once. The V call is TRBV20-1, the J call TRBJ2-6; 10 bases align to TRBD1. The CDR3 is 16 amino acids. The V gene end was trimmed by 6 bases and the J gene end by 0 bases; junction bases not matched to a gene: 5. Germline CDR1 reads DFQATT; CDR2 reads SNEGSKA (reference sequence). The CDR3 spells CSASGDRGSGANVLTF. CDR3 nucleotides: TGCAGTGCCTCTGGGGACAGGGGCTCTGGGGCCAACGTCCTGACTTTC.

The chain uses TRBV5-5 and TRBJ2-7; D gene uncertain. The CDR3 extends over 15 amino acids. V was clipped by 2 bases and J by 7 bases, with 19 bases between them. CDR1 and CDR2 (germline): SGHKS, YYEKEE (reference sequence). Here the CDR3 reads CASSFGTRSYNEQYF. The DNA of the CDR3 is TGTGCCAGCAGCTTTGGTACCAGATCCTACAATGAGCAGTACTTC.

There are many counts of this clonotype. This rearrangement joins TRBV24-1 to TRBJ2-3; weak D call: TRBD2 (6 bases). V was trimmed by 7 bases and J by 1 base, leaving 20 bases between them. The CDR3 is made up of 17 amino acids. Germline values: CDR1 KGHDR, CDR2 SFDVKD. CDR3 nucleotides: TGTGCCACCAGCGAACAGCGGGTTGGGGTCGGCACAGATACGCAGTATTTT. Amino acids: CATSEQRVGVGTDTQYF.

This chain uses TRBV7-2 with TRBJ1-6; D is perhaps TRBD1 (6 bases). The V end was cut by 1 base, the J end by 10 bases, with 14 bases between. Germline V CDR1 and CDR2: SGHTA, FQGNSA. The CDR3 loop spans 15 amino acids. The CDR3 coding sequence is TGTGCCAGCAGCTTAGGCTTGGGGACAAGGTCACCCCTCCACTTT. It translates to CASSLGLGTRSPLHF.

The chain employs TRBV19 and TRBJ2-1; the match to TRBD2 covers 14 bases. The CDR3 totals 16 residues. V gave up 3 bases and J gave up 4 bases; unmatched junction bases: 2. Germline V gene lookup returns CDR1 LNHDA and CDR2 SQIVND (reference sequence). CDR3 residues: CASSMRLAGGYNEQFF. CDR3 DNA sequence: TGTGCCAGTAGTATGAGACTAGCGGGAGGGTACAATGAGCAGTTCTTC.

The gene calls are TRBV7-2 and TRBJ2-3, with TRBD2 matching 9 bases. The V gene end was trimmed by 4 bases and the J gene end by 5 bases; junction bases not matched to a gene: 7. Germline CDR1 is SGHTA and CDR2 is FQGNSA. CDR3 length equals 15 residues. CDR3 DNA sequence: TGTGCCAGCAGCTGGGGCGGGAGGGCCGGAGATACGCAGTATTTT. Residues: CASSWGGRAGDTQYF.

This clonotype was counted only a few times. It may be a read error: a sequence one base away is much more abundant. The chain's CDR3 is CSAAGASGQEPQYF. In DNA form, the CDR3 reads TGCAGTGCTGCAGGGGCTAGCGGACAAGAGCCCCAGTACTTC. The chain carries TRBV20-1 and TRBJ2-5; a possible D gene is TRBD2 (7 bases). CDR3 length equals 14 residues. Germline values: CDR1 DFQATT, CDR2 SNEGSKA (reference sequence).

About this clonotype: Compared with germline, one end of the junction differs, possibly owing to a read error. The chain combines TRBV12-3 or TRBV12-4 with TRBJ1-2; 9 bases line up with TRBD1. The CDR3 length is 14 residues. The CDR3 sequence: CANSLGQGIYGYTF. CDR3 nucleotides: TGTGCCAACAGTCTAGGACAGGGGATCTATGGCTACACCTTC.

The V and J genes are TRBV20-1 and TRBJ1-2; weak D call: TRBD1 (5 bases). CDR1 is DFQATT, CDR2 SNEGSKA, per germline (reference sequence). The CDR3 totals 14 residues. V was clipped by 6 bases and J by 6 bases, with 20 bases between them. CDR3 nucleotide sequence: TGCAGTGCCGAAAACCAGGGATGGGTAGATGGCTACACCTTC. It codes for CSAENQGWVDGYTF.